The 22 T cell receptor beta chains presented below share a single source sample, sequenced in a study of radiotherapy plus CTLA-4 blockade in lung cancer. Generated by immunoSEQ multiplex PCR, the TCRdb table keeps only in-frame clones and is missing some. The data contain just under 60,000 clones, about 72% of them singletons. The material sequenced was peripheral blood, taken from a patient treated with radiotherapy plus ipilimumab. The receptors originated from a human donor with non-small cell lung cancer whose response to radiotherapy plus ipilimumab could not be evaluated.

As DNA, the CDR3 is TGTGCCAGCTCACCAGCATTGGGACTAGGGGTGACAGATACGCAGTATTTT. It yields the protein CASSPALGLGVTDTQYF. The V call is TRBV18, the J call TRBJ2-3; 8 bases align to TRBD2. Germline V gene sequence: CDR1 KGHSH, CDR2 LQKENI. The V and J ends lost 2 bases and 3 bases, in that order; junction bases with no gene match: 10. The length of the CDR3 is 17 residues.

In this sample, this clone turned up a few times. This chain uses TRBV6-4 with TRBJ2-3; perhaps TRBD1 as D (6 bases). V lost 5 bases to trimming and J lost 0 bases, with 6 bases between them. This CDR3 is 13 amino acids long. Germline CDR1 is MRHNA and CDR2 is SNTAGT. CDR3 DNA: TGTGCCAGCAGTAGGGGGAGCACAGATACGCAGTATTTT. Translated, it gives CASSRGSTDTQYF.

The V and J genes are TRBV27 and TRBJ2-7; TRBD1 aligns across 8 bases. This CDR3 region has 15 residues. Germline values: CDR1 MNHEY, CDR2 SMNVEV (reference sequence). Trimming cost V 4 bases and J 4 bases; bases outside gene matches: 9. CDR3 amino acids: CASSWAGDRFYEQYF. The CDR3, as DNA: TGTGCCAGCAGTTGGGCCGGGGACAGGTTTTACGAGCAGTACTTC.

CDR3 nucleotide sequence: TGTGCCAGCAGGAGCGAGACAGGGGACAATTCACCCCTCCACTTT. Protein product: CASRSETGDNSPLHF. The J gene is TRBJ1-6, the V gene TRBV2, with 8 bases fitting TRBD1. This CDR3 is built from 15 residues. The germline V gene encodes CDR1 SNHLY and CDR2 FYNNEI. With 6 bases clipped from V and 7 bases from J, the junction kept 8 bases outside the gene matches.

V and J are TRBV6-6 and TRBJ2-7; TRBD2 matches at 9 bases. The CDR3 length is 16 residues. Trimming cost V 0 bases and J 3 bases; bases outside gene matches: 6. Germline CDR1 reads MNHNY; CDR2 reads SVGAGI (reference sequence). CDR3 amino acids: CASSYSTTSGRYEQYF. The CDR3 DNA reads TGTGCCAGCAGTTACTCTACGACTAGCGGACGCTACGAGCAGTACTTC.

CDR3: CSVKQGNTEAFF. The CDR3 DNA reads TGCAGCGTAAAACAGGGGAACACTGAAGCTTTCTTT. The rearrangement links TRBV29-1 to TRBJ1-1; weak D call: TRBD1 (6 bases). The CDR3 is 12 amino acids. Germline V lookup: CDR1 SQVTM, CDR2 ANQGSEA. V lost 6 bases and J 1 base, leaving 9 bases between the germline ends.

The CDR3 loop reads CASSIEGRGGYGYTF. The CDR3 bases are TGTGCCAGTAGTATTGAAGGGAGAGGAGGCTATGGCTACACCTTC. The genes are TRBV19 and TRBJ1-2; D gene uncertain. CDR3 size: 15 residues. The ends were cut back, 3 bases at V and 4 bases at J, with 15 bases in the middle. From germline, CDR1 is LNHDA and CDR2 SQIVND (reference sequence).

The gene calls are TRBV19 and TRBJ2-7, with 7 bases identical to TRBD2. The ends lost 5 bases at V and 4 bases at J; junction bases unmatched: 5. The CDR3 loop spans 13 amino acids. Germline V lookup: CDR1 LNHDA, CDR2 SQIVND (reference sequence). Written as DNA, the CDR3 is TGTGCCAGTAGTTTAGGACTAGGGTACGAGCAGTACTTC. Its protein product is CASSLGLGYEQYF. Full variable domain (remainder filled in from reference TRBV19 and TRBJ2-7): DGGITQSPKYLFRKEGQNVTLSCEQNLNHDAMYWYRQDPGQGLRLIYYSQIVNDFQKGDIAEGYSVSREKKESFPLTVTSAQKNPTAFYLCASSLGLGYEQYFGPGTRLTVT.

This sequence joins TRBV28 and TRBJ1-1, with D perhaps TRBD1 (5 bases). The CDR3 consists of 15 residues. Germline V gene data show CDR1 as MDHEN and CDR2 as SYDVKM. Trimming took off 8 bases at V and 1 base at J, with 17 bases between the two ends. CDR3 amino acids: CASRGLKLENTEAFF. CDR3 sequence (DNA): TGTGCCAGCCGGGGACTCAAACTAGAGAACACTGAAGCTTTCTTT.

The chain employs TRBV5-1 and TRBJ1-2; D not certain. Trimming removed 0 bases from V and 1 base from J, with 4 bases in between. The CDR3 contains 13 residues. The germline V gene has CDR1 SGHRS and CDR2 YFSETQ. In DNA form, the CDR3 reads TGCGCCAGCAGCTTGGGCAGTAACTATGGCTACACCTTC. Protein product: CASSLGSNYGYTF.

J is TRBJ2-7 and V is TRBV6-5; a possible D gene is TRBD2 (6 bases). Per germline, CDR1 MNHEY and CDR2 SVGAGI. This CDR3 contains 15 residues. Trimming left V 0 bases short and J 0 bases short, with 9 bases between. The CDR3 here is CASSYSWTTSYEQYF. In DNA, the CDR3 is TGTGCCAGCAGTTACTCTTGGACTACCTCCTACGAGCAGTACTTC.

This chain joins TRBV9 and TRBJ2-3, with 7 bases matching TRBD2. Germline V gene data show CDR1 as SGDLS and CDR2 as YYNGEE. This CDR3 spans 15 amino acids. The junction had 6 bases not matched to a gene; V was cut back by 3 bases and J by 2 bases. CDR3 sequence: CASSAAGEITDTQYF. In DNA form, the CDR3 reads TGTGCCAGCAGCGCCGCGGGGGAAATCACAGATACGCAGTATTTT.

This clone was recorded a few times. CDR3: CASSQETGGSYEQYF. As DNA, the CDR3 is TGCGCCAGCAGCCAAGAAACAGGGGGCTCCTACGAGCAGTACTTC. The rearrangement joins TRBV4-1 to TRBJ2-7; TRBD1 matches at 8 bases. J was trimmed by 0 bases and V by 0 bases; bases with no gene match: 1. This CDR3 has 15 amino acids. Germline V gene data show CDR1 as MGHRA and CDR2 as YSYEKL.

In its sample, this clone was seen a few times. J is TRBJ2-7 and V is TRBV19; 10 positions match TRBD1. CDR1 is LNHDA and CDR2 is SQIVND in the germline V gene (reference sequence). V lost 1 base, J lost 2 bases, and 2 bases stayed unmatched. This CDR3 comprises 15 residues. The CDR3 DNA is TGTGCCAGTAGTATAGGGGGACAGGGGACCTACGAGCAGTACTTC. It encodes CASSIGGQGTYEQYF.

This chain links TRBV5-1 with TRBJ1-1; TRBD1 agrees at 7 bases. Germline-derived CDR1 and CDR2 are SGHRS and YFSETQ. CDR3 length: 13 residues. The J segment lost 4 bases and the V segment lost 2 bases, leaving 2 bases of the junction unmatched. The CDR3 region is CASSFAGGTEAFF. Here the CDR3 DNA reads TGCGCCAGCAGCTTCGCAGGGGGCACTGAAGCTTTCTTT.

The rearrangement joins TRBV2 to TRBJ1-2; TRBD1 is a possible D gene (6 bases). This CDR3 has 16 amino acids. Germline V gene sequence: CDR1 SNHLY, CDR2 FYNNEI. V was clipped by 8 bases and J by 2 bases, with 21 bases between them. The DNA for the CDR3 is TGTGCCAGCTCCTACTCCCCGTGGGACAAAAACTATGGCTACACCTTC. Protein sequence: CASSYSPWDKNYGYTF.

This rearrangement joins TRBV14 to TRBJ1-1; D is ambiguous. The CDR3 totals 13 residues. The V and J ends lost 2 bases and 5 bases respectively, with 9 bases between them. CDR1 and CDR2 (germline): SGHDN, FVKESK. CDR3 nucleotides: TGTGCCAGCAGCCAATTTGCGGAAACTGAAGCTTTCTTT. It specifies CASSQFAETEAFF.

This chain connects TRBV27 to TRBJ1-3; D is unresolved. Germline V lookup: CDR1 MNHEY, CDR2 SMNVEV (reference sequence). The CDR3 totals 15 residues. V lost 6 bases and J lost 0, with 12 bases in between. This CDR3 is CASSLQKNSGNTIYF. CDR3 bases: TGTGCCAGCAGCTTACAGAAGAACTCTGGAAACACCATATATTTT.

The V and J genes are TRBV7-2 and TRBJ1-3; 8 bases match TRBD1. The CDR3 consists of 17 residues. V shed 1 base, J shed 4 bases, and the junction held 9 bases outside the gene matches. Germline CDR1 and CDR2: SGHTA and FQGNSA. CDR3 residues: CASSLGPRGPKGNTIYF. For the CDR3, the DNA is TGTGCCAGCAGCTTAGGTCCCAGGGGGCCAAAGGGAAACACCATATATTTT.

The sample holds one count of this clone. CDR3 nucleotides: TGCGCCAGCAGCCCGGGAACGGCAAGCACTGAAGCTTTCTTT. This encodes CASSPGTASTEAFF. The rearrangement uses TRBV4-3 and TRBJ1-1, with no clear D. The germline CDR1 and CDR2 sequences are LGHNA and YSLEER. The CDR3 is made up of 14 amino acids. Trimming removed 4 bases at V and 4 bases at J, with 13 bases between.

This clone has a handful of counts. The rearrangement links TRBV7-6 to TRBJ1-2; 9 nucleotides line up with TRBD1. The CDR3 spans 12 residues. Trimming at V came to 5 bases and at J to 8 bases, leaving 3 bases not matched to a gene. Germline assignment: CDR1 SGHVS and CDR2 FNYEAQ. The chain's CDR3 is CASSRTGEGYTF. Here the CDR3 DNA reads TGTGCCAGCAGCAGGACAGGGGAAGGCTACACCTTC.

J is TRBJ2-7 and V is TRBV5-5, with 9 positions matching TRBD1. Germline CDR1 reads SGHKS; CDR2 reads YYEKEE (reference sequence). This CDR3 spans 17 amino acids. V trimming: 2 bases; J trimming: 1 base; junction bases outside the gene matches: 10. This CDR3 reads CASSFGTGNSYSYEQYF. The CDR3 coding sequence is TGTGCCAGCAGCTTCGGGACAGGGAACTCCTATTCCTACGAGCAGTACTTC.